A single sample gave rise to the 15 T cell receptor beta chains below, sequenced in a study of Ad26.COV2.S vaccination and SARS-CoV-2 variants. Treatment defined: around 19 received Ad26.COV2.S at low or high dose, single or two shots; 5 received placebo; per-sample allocation not given. Day 63 after the first vaccine or placebo injection was the time point for sampling. Method: immunoSEQ multiplex PCR; TCRdb's copy keeps in-frame clones and lacks some. This sample has 350,000 to 500,000 clones; around 91% occur once, and the top ten carry more than 3.5%. The sample here was peripheral blood, taken in a trial of Ad26.COV2.S vaccine versus placebo. All receptors come from a person aged 18-60 years who received the Ad26.COV2.S COVID-19 vaccine or a placebo.

The V and J genes are TRBV3-1 (or the pseudogene TRBV3-2) and TRBJ2-7; 11 bases are shared with TRBD1. This CDR3 is 14 amino acids long. The V segment lost 6 bases and the J segment 4 bases; nucleotides outside the gene matches: 5. Germline-derived CDR1 and CDR2 are LGHDT and YNNKEL (reference sequence). The CDR3 is CASSGQGALYEQYF. For the CDR3, the DNA is TGTGCCAGCAGTGGACAGGGGGCGCTTTACGAGCAGTACTTC.

J is TRBJ1-6 and V is TRBV10-3; the D gene is possibly TRBD1 (5 bases). V was trimmed by 0 bases and J by 7 bases, leaving 16 bases between them. Germline V gene sequence: CDR1 ENHRY, CDR2 SYGVKD. The CDR3 sequence is 17 residues long. CDR3 residues: CAISESVVGLINSPLHF. The DNA for the CDR3 is TGTGCCATCAGTGAGTCGGTCGTGGGACTCATCAATTCACCCCTCCACTTT.

V is TRBV7-2 and J is TRBJ1-5; no clear D gene. V lost 5 bases, J lost 0 bases, and 11 bases lay in between. Germline loops: CDR1 SGHTA, CDR2 FQGNSA. The length of the CDR3 is 15 residues. CDR3 sequence (DNA): TGTGCCAGCAGCGCCGACGGGAATAGCAATCAGCCCCAGCATTTT. It yields the protein CASSADGNSNQPQHF.

The gene calls are TRBV29-1 and TRBJ2-7, with D possibly being TRBD1 or TRBD2 (5 bases each). Trimming left V 4 bases short and J 4 bases short, with 17 bases between. Germline assignment: CDR1 SQVTM and CDR2 ANQGSEA. CDR3 length: 14 residues. The CDR3 region has the DNA TGCAGCGTTGTCATCCAGGGAGCGGCTTACGAGCAGTACTTC. Amino acid sequence: CSVVIQGAAYEQYF.

The rearrangement joins TRBV19 to TRBJ2-3, with TRBD2 matching over 9 bases. Germline lookup yields CDR1 LNHDA and CDR2 SQIVND (reference sequence). CDR3 length: 16 residues. Unmatched junction bases numbered 7, after V lost 4 bases and J lost 2 bases. CDR3 nucleotides: TGTGCCAGTAGTACCCTCGCGGGAGGGTTCACAGATACGCAGTATTTT. Protein: CASSTLAGGFTDTQYF. The entire variable domain, with the rest obtained from reference TRBV19 and TRBJ2-3, is as follows: DGGITQSPKYLFRKEGQNVTLSCEQNLNHDAMYWYRQDPGQGLRLIYYSQIVNDFQKGDIAEGYSVSREKKESFPLTVTSAQKNPTAFYLCASSTLAGGFTDTQYFGPGTRLTVL.

This sequence joins TRBV25-1 and TRBJ2-1; tentatively, D is TRBD2 (5 bases). The CDR3 runs to 16 residues. Germline assignment: CDR1 MGHDK and CDR2 SYGVNS. V dropped 1 base and J dropped 3 bases, with 13 bases sitting between them. The CDR3 nucleotides read TGTGCCAGCAGTGAATTTGGTCTAGCCGGCTACAATGAGCAGTTCTTC. Translating gives CASSEFGLAGYNEQFF.

The chain has TRBV2 and TRBJ1-1, with D perhaps matching TRBD1 (6 bases). CDR1 and CDR2 from the germline V gene are SNHLY and FYNNEI. There are 13 residues in the CDR3. Trimming left V 7 bases short and J 3 bases short, with 12 bases between. For the CDR3, the DNA is TGTGCCAGCATTAGGTACAGGGACACTGAAGCTTTCTTT. Translating it yields CASIRYRDTEAFF.

V usage is TRBV5-1 and J usage is TRBJ1-1, with D possibly TRBD1 on 5 matching bases. CDR3 size: 13 residues. Germline values: CDR1 SGHRS, CDR2 YFSETQ. Trimming took 1 base from V and 3 from J, leaving 7 bases between them. The CDR3 coding sequence is TGCGCCAGCAGCTTGTGGGGGGACACTGAAGCTTTCTTT. Protein: CASSLWGDTEAFF.

Only a few counts were recorded for this clone. The chain couples TRBV6-2 or TRBV6-3 to TRBJ2-7, with 8 bases identical to TRBD1. The CDR3 extends over 16 amino acids. Per the germline V gene, CDR1 is MNHEY and CDR2 is SVGEGT. V gave up 0 bases and J gave up 2 bases; unmatched junction bases: 6. The CDR3 region has the DNA TGTGCCAGCAGTTACTCTATAGGACAGGGCCCCTACGAGCAGTACTTC. This sequence encodes CASSYSIGQGPYEQYF.

This rearrangement joins TRBV28 to TRBJ1-2; 9 nucleotides match TRBD1. The junction had 7 bases not matched to a gene; V was cut back by 6 bases and J by 8 bases. There are 13 residues in the CDR3. Germline CDR1 is MDHEN and CDR2 is SYDVKM. The CDR3 DNA sequence: TGTGCCAGCAGCCGGACAGGGGTAGGAGGCTACACCTTC. It codes for CASSRTGVGGYTF.

V and J are TRBV6-4 and TRBJ2-7; 7 positions agree with TRBD1. Germline assignment: CDR1 MRHNA and CDR2 SNTAGT. Losses at the gene ends were 8 bases for V and 5 bases for J; bases not matched to a gene: 6. The CDR3 runs 12 residues. CDR3 loop: CASPEGGHEQYF. The CDR3 DNA sequence: TGTGCCAGCCCAGAAGGGGGCCACGAGCAGTACTTC.

The genes are TRBV25-1 and TRBJ1-1; D ambiguous. Looked up from germline, CDR1 is MGHDK and CDR2 is SYGVNS. CDR3 length: 11 residues. Deletions cut 6 bases from V and 0 bases from J, with 2 bases between. The CDR3 DNA reads as TGTGCCAGCAGGGTGAACACTGAAGCTTTCTTT. This gives the protein CASRVNTEAFF.

V and J are TRBV12-3 or TRBV12-4 and TRBJ2-1; no clear D gene. The V and J ends lost 2 bases and 13 bases respectively, with 9 bases between them. The CDR3 has 11 amino acids. In DNA, the CDR3 is TGTGCCAGCAGTTTACTTCAGTTACAGTTCTTC. Protein sequence: CASSLLQLQFF.

V is TRBV7-8 and J is TRBJ2-1, with 9 positions matching TRBD2. The CDR3 sequence is 15 residues long. CDR1 is SGHVS, CDR2 FQNEAQ, per germline. The junction had 9 bases not matched to a gene; V was cut back by 5 bases and J by 7 bases. The CDR3 DNA is TGTGCCAGCAGCCCACGCGCGGGAGGGCAAAATGAGCAGTTCTTC. This gives the protein CASSPRAGGQNEQFF.

The chain employs TRBV7-2 and TRBJ2-1, with 10 nucleotides matching TRBD1. The CDR3 has 15 residues. Germline V CDR1 and CDR2: SGHTA, FQGNSA. Germline trimming cut 3 bases from V and 8 bases from J; bases unmatched to any gene: 7. The DNA of the CDR3 is TGTGCCAGCAGCTTTCGGACAGGGGGTAGCTATGAGCAGTTCTTC. Translating it yields CASSFRTGGSYEQFF.